Sequencing of this T cell receptor (beta chain) was carried out in a study of T-cell reconstitution after alpha-beta-depleted transplantation in children. CDR1 and CDR2 from the germline V gene are DFQATT and SNEGSKA (reference sequence). The V end was cut by 5 bases, the J end by 5 bases, with 9 bases between. The CDR3 spans 11 residues. Unique molecular identifiers were used to barcode this TCRbeta library. TCRdb reanalysed the PCR reads using MiXCR and keeps one entry per CDR3 protein. This table holds about 610,000 distinct CDR3 sequences, more than 9% found once. The sample consisted of PBMCs from the stem cell graft donor, taken from the stem cell graft. This chain connects TRBV20-1 to TRBJ2-5; D remains ambiguous. The clonotype was recovered from a human donor who donated a stem cell graft to a child with acute myeloid leukemia. Here the CDR3 reads CSALKSETQYF. CDR3 nucleotide sequence: TGCAGTGCTCTTAAAAGCGAGACCCAGTACTTC.